This record looks at one T cell receptor (beta chain) sequence and its context. This entry comes from a study of blood T cell repertoires in COVID-19. Study-wide background: The study drew acute and convalescent COVID-19 samples from the United States, Italy and Spain. From T cells, B-cell-depleted T cells, or PBMCs came the material, which was cDNA or gDNA.

Per the original methods: Amplifying reference gene primers gave estimates of nucleated cell counts. TCRdb's copy holds only in-frame clones and misses some; the assay was immunoSEQ multiplex PCR. V and J calls and clone size are given by that table; D and trimming were obtained from the DNA. The table shows just under 85,000 clones, with over 80% occurring only once. Germline loops: CDR1 LGHDT, CDR2 YNNKEL (reference sequence). V lost 3 bases and J 2 bases, leaving 9 bases between the germline ends. This CDR3 spans 14 amino acids. The sequenced sample was peripheral blood. The receptor was isolated from a woman older than 75 with acute or convalescent COVID-19. V gene TRBV3-1 (or the pseudogene TRBV3-2) combines with J gene TRBJ2-3, with unresolved D. The DNA of the CDR3 is TGTGCCAGCAGCCATGACGGGTCCACAGATACGCAGTATTTT. Translation gives CASSHDGSTDTQYF.